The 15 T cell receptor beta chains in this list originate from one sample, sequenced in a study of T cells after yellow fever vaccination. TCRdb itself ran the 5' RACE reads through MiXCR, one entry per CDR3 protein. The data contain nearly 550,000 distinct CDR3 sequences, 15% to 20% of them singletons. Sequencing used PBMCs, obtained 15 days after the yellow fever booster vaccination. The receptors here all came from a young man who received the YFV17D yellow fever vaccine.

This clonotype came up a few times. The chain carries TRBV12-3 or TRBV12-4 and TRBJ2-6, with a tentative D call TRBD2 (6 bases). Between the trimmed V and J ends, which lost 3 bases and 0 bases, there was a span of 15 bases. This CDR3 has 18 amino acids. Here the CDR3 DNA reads TGTGCCAGCAGTTTCGGGGGACTTGATCTCTCTGGGGCCAACGTCCTGACTTTC. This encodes CASSFGGLDLSGANVLTF.

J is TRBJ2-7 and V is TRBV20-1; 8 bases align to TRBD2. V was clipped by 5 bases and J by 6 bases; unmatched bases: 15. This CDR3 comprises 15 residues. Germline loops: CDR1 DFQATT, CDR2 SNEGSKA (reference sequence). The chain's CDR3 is CSASQTFGGVGEQYF. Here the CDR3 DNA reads TGCAGTGCTTCCCAAACCTTCGGGGGGGTGGGCGAGCAGTACTTC.

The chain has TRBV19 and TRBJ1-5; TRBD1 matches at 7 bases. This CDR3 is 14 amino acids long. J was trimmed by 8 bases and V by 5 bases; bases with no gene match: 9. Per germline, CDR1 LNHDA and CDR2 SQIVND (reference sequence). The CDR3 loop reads CASSPQGPREPQHF. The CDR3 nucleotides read TGTGCCAGTAGTCCACAGGGGCCCCGGGAGCCCCAGCATTTT.

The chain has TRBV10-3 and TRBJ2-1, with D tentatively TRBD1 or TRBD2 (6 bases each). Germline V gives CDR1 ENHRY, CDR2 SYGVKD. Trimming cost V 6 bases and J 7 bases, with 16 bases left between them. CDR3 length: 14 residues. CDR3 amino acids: CAIRGLGAHNEQFF. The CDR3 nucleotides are TGTGCCATCAGGGGACTGGGGGCGCATAATGAGCAGTTCTTC.

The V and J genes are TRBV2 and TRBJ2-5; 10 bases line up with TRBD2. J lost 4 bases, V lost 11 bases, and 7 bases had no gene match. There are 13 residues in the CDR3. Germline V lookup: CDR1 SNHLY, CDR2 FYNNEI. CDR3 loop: CAFRAGGRETQYF. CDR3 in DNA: TGTGCCTTTCGAGCGGGAGGGAGAGAGACCCAGTACTTC.

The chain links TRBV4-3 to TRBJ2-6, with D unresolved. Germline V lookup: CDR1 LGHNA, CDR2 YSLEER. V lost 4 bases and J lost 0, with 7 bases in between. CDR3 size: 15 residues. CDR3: CASSPYSSGANVLTF. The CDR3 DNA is TGCGCCAGCAGCCCCTACAGCTCTGGGGCCAACGTCCTGACTTTC.

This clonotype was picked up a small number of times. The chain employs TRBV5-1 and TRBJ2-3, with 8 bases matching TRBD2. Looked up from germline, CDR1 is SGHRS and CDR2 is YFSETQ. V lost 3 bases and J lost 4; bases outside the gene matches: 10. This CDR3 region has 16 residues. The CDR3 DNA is TGCGCCAGCAGCTCGGGGGGGGGCTTCCCGGCAGATACGCAGTATTTT. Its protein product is CASSSGGGFPADTQYF. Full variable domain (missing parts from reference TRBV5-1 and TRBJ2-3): KAGVTQTPRYLIKTRGQQVTLSCSPISGHRSVSWYQQTPGQGLQFLFEYFSETQRNKGNFPGRFSGRQFSNSRSEMNVSTLELGDSALYLCASSSGGGFPADTQYFGPGTRLTVL.

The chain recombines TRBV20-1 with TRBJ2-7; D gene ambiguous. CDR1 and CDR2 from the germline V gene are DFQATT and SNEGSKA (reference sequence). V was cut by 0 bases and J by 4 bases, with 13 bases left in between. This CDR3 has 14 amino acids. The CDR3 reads CSARDLDHLYEQYF. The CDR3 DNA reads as TGCAGTGCTAGAGATCTTGACCATCTTTACGAGCAGTACTTC.

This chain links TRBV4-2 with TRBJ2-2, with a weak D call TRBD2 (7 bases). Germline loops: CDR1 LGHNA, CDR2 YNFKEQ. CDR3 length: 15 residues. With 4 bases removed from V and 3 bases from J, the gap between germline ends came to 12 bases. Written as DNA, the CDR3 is TGTGCCAGCAGCCCCAGGGAGGGGGACACCGGGGAGCTGTTTTTT. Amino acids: CASSPREGDTGELFF.

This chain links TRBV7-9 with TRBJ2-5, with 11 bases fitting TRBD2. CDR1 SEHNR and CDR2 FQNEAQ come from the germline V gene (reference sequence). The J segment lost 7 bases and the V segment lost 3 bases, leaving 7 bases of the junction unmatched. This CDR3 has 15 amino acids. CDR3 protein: CASSFGTSGAPTQYF. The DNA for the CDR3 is TGTGCCAGCAGCTTCGGGACTAGCGGTGCCCCGACCCAGTACTTC.

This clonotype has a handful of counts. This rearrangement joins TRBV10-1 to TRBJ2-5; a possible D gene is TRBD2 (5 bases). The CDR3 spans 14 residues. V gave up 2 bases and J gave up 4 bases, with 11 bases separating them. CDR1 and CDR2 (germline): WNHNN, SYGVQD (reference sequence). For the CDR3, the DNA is TGCGCCAGCAGTGAGCACGGGATCGGAGAGACCCAGTACTTC. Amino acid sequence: CASSEHGIGETQYF.

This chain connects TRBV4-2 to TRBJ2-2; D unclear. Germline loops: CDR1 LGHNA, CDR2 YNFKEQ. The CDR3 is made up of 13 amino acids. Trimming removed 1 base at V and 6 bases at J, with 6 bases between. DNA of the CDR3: TGTGCCAGCAGCCAAGCGCCGTCCGGGGAGCTGTTTTTT. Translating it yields CASSQAPSGELFF.

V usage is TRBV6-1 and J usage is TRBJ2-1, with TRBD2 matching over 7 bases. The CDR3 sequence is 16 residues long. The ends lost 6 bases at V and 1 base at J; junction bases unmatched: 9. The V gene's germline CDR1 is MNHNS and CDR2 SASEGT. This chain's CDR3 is CASRGGSALSYNEQFF. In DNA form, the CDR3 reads TGTGCCAGCAGGGGGGGGTCGGCTTTATCCTACAATGAGCAGTTCTTC.

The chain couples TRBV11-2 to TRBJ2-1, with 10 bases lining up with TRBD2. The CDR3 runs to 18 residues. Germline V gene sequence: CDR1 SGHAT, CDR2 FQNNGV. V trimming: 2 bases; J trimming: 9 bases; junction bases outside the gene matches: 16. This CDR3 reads CASSLNPGVSGRYIEQFF. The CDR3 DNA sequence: TGTGCCAGCAGCTTAAACCCTGGGGTTAGCGGGAGGTATATTGAGCAGTTCTTC.

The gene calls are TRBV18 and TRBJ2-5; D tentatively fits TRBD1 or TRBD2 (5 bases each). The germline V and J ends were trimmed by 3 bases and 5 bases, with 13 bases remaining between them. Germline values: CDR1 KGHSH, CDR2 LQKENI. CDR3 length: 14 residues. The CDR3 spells CASSPPGALETQYF. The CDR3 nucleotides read TGTGCCAGCTCACCTCCCGGGGCTTTGGAGACCCAGTACTTC.